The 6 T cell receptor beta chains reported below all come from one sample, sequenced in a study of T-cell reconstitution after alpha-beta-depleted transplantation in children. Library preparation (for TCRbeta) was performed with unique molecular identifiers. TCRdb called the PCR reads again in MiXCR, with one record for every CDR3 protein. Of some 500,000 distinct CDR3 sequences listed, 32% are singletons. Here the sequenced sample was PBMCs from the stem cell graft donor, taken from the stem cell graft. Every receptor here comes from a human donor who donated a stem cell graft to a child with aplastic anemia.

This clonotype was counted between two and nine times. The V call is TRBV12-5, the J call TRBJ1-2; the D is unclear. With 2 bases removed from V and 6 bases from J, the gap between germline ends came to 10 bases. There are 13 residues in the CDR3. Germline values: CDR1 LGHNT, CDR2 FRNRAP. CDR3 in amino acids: CASGLSQTDGYTF. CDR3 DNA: TGTGCTAGTGGTTTGTCCCAGACGGATGGCTACACCTTC. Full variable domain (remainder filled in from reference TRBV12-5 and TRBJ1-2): DARVTQTPRHKVTEMGQEVTMRCQPILGHNTVFWYRQTMMQGLELLAYFRNRAPLDDSGMPKDRFSAEMPDATLATLKIQPSEPRDSAVYFCASGLSQTDGYTFGSGTRLTVV.

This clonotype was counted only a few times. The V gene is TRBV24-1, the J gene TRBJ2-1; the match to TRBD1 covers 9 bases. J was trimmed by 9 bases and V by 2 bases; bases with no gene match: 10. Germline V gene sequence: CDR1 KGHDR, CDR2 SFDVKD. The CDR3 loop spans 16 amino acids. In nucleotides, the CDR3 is TGTGCCACCAGTGATTCGAGGGACAGGGTTATCGGTGAGCAGTTCTTC. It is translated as CATSDSRDRVIGEQFF.

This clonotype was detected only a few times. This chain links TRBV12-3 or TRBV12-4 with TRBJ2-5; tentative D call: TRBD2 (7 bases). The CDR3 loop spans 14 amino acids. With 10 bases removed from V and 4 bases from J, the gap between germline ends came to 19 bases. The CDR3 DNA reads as TGTGCCACCAAAAGGGGGGGAGCGGGAGAGACCCAGTACTTC. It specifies CATKRGGAGETQYF.

The CDR3 coding sequence is TGCGCCAGCAGCTTGCACCCCGGGACTAGCGGGAGTAGCACAGATACGCAGTATTTT. Its translation is CASSLHPGTSGSSTDTQYF. The chain links TRBV5-1 to TRBJ2-3, with TRBD2 matching 14 bases. The CDR3 has 19 residues. The germline V gene has CDR1 SGHRS and CDR2 YFSETQ. V shed 1 base, J shed 0 bases, and the junction held 7 bases outside the gene matches.

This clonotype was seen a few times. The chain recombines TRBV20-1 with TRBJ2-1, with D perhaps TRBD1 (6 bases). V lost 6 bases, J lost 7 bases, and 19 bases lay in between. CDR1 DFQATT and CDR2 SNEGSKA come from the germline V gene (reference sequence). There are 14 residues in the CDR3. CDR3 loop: CSATGTTVKNEQFF. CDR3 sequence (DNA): TGCAGTGCCACAGGGACGACAGTTAAGAATGAGCAGTTCTTC.

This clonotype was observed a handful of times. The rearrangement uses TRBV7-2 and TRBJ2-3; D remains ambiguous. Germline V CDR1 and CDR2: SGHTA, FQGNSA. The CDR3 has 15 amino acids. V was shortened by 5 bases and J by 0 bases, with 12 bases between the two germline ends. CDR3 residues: CASSPDGRSTDTQYF. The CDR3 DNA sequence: TGTGCCAGCAGCCCGGACGGACGAAGCACAGATACGCAGTATTTT.